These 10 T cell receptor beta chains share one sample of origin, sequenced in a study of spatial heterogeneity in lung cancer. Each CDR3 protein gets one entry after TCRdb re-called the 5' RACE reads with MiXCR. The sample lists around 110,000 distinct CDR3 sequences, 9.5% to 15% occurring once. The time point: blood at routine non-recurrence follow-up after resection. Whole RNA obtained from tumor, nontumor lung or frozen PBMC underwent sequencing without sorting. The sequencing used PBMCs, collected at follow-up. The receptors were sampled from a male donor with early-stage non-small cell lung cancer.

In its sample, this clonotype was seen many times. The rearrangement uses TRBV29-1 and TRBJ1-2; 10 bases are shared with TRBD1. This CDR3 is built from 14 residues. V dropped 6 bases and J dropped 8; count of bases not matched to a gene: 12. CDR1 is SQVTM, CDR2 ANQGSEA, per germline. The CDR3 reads CSVASPGQGPGYTF. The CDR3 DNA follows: TGCAGCGTGGCAAGTCCGGGACAGGGGCCGGGCTACACCTTC.

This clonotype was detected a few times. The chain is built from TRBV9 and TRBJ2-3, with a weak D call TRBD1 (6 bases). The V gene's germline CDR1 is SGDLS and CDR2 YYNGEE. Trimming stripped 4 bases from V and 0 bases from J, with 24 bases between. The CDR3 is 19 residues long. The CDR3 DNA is TGTGCCAGCAGCTACAGTGGTACAGGGCGATCTACTAGCACAGATACGCAGTATTTT. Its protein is CASSYSGTGRSTSTDTQYF.

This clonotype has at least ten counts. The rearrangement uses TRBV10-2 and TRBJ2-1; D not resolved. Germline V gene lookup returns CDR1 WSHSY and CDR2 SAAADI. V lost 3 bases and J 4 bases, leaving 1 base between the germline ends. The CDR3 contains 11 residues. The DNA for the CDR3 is TGCGCCAGCAGTGAATACAATGAGCAGTTCTTC. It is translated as CASSEYNEQFF.

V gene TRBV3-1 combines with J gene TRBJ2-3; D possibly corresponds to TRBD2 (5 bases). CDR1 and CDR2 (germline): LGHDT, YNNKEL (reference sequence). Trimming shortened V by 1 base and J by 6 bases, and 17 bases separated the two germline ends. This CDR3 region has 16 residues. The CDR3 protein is CASSQGAGRTSDTQYF. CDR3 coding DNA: TGTGCCAGCAGCCAAGGCGCGGGCCGAACATCCGATACGCAGTATTTT.

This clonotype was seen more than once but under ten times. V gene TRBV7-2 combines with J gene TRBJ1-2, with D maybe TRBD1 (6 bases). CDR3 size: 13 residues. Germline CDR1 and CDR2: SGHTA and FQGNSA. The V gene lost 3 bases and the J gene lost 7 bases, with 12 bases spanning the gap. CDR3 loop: CASSFRGASGYTF. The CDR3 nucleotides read TGTGCCAGCAGCTTTCGGGGGGCGAGTGGCTACACCTTC.

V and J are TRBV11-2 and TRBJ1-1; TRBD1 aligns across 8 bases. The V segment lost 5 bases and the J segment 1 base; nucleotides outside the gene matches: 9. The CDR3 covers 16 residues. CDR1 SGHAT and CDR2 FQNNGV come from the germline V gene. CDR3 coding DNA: TGTGCCAGCAGCGCTCAATCAGGGGGCCGGAACACTGAAGCTTTCTTT. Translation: CASSAQSGGRNTEAFF.

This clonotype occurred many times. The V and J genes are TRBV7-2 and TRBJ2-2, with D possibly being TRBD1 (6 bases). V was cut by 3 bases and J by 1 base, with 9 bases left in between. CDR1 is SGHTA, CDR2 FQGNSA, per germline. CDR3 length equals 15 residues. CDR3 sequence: CASSLATGNTGELFF. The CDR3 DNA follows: TGTGCCAGCAGCTTGGCGACAGGGAACACCGGGGAGCTGTTTTTT.

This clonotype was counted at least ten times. As DNA, the CDR3 is TGCGCCAGCAGGACTAGCGGACAACAAGAGACCCAGTACTTC. This encodes CASRTSGQQETQYF. J is TRBJ2-5 and V is TRBV5-1; 9 nucleotides align to TRBD2. CDR3 length equals 14 residues. V shed 5 bases, J shed 2 bases, and the junction held 4 bases outside the gene matches. Germline V gene data show CDR1 as SGHRS and CDR2 as YFSETQ.

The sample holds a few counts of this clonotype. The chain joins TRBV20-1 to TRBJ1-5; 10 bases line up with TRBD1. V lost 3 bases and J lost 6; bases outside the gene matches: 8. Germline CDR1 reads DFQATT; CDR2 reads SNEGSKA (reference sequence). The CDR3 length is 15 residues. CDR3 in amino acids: CSARAGTGVSQPQHF. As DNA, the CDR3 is TGCAGTGCTAGGGCCGGGACAGGGGTTAGTCAGCCCCAGCATTTT.

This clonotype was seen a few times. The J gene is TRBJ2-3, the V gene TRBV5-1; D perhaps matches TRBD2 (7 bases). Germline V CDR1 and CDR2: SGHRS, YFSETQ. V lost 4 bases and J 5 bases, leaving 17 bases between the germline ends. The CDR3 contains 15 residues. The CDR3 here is CASSPVGGRGDTQYF. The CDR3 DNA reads TGCGCCAGCAGCCCTGTCGGGGGGCGGGGAGATACGCAGTATTTT. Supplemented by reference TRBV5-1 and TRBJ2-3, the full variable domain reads KAGVTQTPRYLIKTRGQQVTLSCSPISGHRSVSWYQQTPGQGLQFLFEYFSETQRNKGNFPGRFSGRQFSNSRSEMNVSTLELGDSALYLCASSPVGGRGDTQYFGPGTRLTVL.